This T cell receptor (beta chain) comes out of a study of cytomegalovirus exposure and HLA in healthy donors. Concerning this clone: Antigen unknown. An end of the junction does not agree with germline; a read error may underlie this.

The germline V gene encodes CDR1 SEHNR and CDR2 FQNEAQ (reference sequence). This CDR3 is built from 16 residues. Findings and caveats of the study: It was in a later analysis that TCR association rates were seen to vary by HLA locus, highest for DRB1 and lowest for HLA-C.

60 Vbeta and 13 Jbeta primers were used in PCR. Profiled with immunoSEQ multiplex PCR; TCRdb holds only in-frame clones, not every one. The table includes 95,000 to 100,000 clones, approximately 74% detected once. The source is a woman in her forties in good health and CMV-seronegative. The V gene is TRBV7-9, the J gene TRBJ2-3; 10 bases match TRBD2. The sequencing sample was made of PBMCs. This CDR3 reads CSSSLAGTSDTDTQYF. Here the CDR3 DNA reads TGTTCCAGCAGCTTAGCAGGGACTAGCGACACAGATACGCAGTATTTT.